Following are 7 T cell receptor beta chains from one sample sequenced in a study of Ad26.COV2.S vaccination and SARS-CoV-2 variants. Treatment of the sample: roughly 20 received Ad26.COV2.S at low or high dose, single or two shots; roughly 5 received placebo; per-sample allocation not given. Sampling was performed 63 days after the first vaccine or placebo injection. TCRdb keeps only in-frame clones here, not all; method: immunoSEQ multiplex PCR. Here the sample spans roughly 350,000 clones, 86% being singletons. The specimen comprised peripheral blood, sampled in a trial of Ad26.COV2.S vaccine versus placebo. These receptors were collected from a person between 18 and 59 years old who received the Ad26.COV2.S COVID-19 vaccine or a placebo.

The gene calls are TRBV4-1 and TRBJ2-7; 9 positions match TRBD1. This CDR3 contains 14 residues. Germline assignment: CDR1 MGHRA and CDR2 YSYEKL. J lost 4 bases, V lost 5 bases, and 6 bases had no gene match. DNA for the CDR3: TGCGCCAGCAGCACAGGGGGCGATGTGTACGAGCAGTACTTC. Translation: CASSTGGDVYEQYF.

The chain joins TRBV7-3 to TRBJ2-3, with 8 bases that match TRBD2. Germline CDR1 SGHTA, CDR2 FQGTGA. The junction had 0 bases not matched to a gene; V was cut back by 4 bases and J by 0 bases. The CDR3 is 14 amino acids. CDR3 nucleotide sequence: TGTGCCAGCAGCTCTAGCGGGAGCACAGATACGCAGTATTTT. Protein: CASSSSGSTDTQYF.

The chain joins TRBV2 to TRBJ1-5; D possibly corresponds to TRBD1 (6 bases). Trimming took 3 bases from V and 9 from J, leaving 12 bases between them. The CDR3 contains 13 residues. Germline CDR1 is SNHLY and CDR2 is FYNNEI. CDR3 DNA sequence: TGTGCCAGCAGTGATGGGGGGGGCTTGCCCCAGCATTTT. Its translation is CASSDGGGLPQHF.

This clone was found once. The J gene is TRBJ1-2, the V gene TRBV5-6; D is unclear. Germline values: CDR1 SGHDT, CDR2 YYEEEE. The CDR3 spans 15 residues. V was shortened by 3 bases and J by 8 bases, with 20 bases between the two germline ends. CDR3 DNA sequence: TGTGCCAGCAGCTCCCTGCGGGTTCCGGGATGGGGCTACACCTTC. Its protein product is CASSSLRVPGWGYTF.

The V gene is TRBV28, the J gene TRBJ2-1, with 11 nucleotides matching TRBD2. The trim removed 6 bases at V and 2 bases at J, leaving 9 bases unmatched. Germline loops: CDR1 MDHEN, CDR2 SYDVKM. The CDR3 length is 17 residues. CDR3 sequence reads: CASSVAGGQRTYNEQFF. The CDR3, as DNA: TGTGCCAGCAGCGTAGCGGGGGGGCAAAGAACCTACAATGAGCAGTTCTTC.

The chain joins TRBV4-1 to TRBJ2-3; TRBD2 aligns across 10 bases. CDR1 and CDR2 from the germline V gene are MGHRA and YSYEKL. The CDR3 length is 18 residues. J gave up 2 bases and V 0 bases, and 8 bases lay outside the gene matches. CDR3 sequence (DNA): TGCGCCAGCAGCCAAGATAGCGGGAGGCCCGACCTCACAGATACGCAGTATTTT. Protein: CASSQDSGRPDLTDTQYF.

This chain uses TRBV4-3 with TRBJ1-2; no reliable D call. V was cut by 0 bases and J by 7 bases, with 12 bases left in between. The length of the CDR3 is 14 residues. Per the germline V gene, CDR1 is LGHNA and CDR2 is YSLEER. The CDR3 protein is CASSQDPGLGGYTF. In nucleotides, the CDR3 is TGCGCCAGCAGCCAAGATCCCGGATTGGGTGGCTACACCTTC.